Shown below are 23 T cell receptor beta chains from a single sample sequenced in a study of regulatory T cells in long-lasting Graves disease. HTBI primers from iRepertoire and Arm-PCR of CDR3 regions yielded the TCR beta libraries. MiXCR was run by TCRdb on the multiplex PCR reads, yielding one entry per CDR3 protein. Of fewer than 550,000 distinct CDR3 sequences detected, roughly 21% appear once; the ten largest clones hold about 6.6%. Time point here: persistent/refractory GD, antithyroid drugs over 5 years with positive TRAb. The authors made the TCR library using RNA they extracted from PBMCs. Sample: peripheral blood mononuclear cells (PBMCs), taken when the disease was refractory, from a patient treated with antithyroid drugs. The receptors were sampled from a female donor with Graves disease.

This clonotype has at least ten counts. The J gene is TRBJ2-7, the V gene TRBV28, with TRBD2 matching over 12 bases. J was trimmed by 4 bases and V by 6 bases; bases with no gene match: 7. The CDR3 is made up of 15 amino acids. The germline V gene has CDR1 MDHEN and CDR2 SYDVKM. The CDR3 region is CASSFLAGGPYEQYF. In DNA, the CDR3 is TGTGCCAGCAGCTTCCTAGCGGGAGGGCCATACGAGCAGTACTTC.

This clonotype was seen only a few times. The chain links TRBV7-9 to TRBJ2-7, with D possibly being TRBD1 (5 bases). The CDR3 covers 17 residues. Germline V gene lookup returns CDR1 SEHNR and CDR2 FQNEAQ (reference sequence). Between the trimmed V and J ends, which lost 3 bases and 1 base, there was a span of 19 bases. CDR3 DNA: TGTGCCAGCAGCTTTCCCTTACAGGCCCTTAATTCCTACGAGCAGTACTTC. The encoded protein is CASSFPLQALNSYEQYF.

The chain combines TRBV28 with TRBJ2-3; 8 bases line up with TRBD2. J gave up 5 bases and V 7 bases, and 11 bases lay outside the gene matches. The CDR3 extends over 15 amino acids. CDR1 and CDR2 (germline): MDHEN, SYDVKM. The CDR3 sequence: CASTPSGGARDTQYF. In DNA form, the CDR3 reads TGTGCCAGCACCCCCTCCGGGGGGGCCAGAGATACGCAGTATTTT.

The chain combines TRBV5-1 with TRBJ2-7, with 8 bases that match TRBD2. V lost 4 bases to trimming and J lost 0 bases; unmatched junction nucleotides: 6. CDR3 length: 15 amino acids. CDR1 and CDR2 (germline): SGHRS, YFSETQ. CDR3 protein: CASSPAAGGSYEQYF. The CDR3 nucleotides read TGCGCCAGCAGCCCGGCGGCGGGAGGCTCCTACGAGCAGTACTTC.

This clonotype appeared many times. This CDR3 reads CASSLLDPREQYF. CDR3 nucleotides: TGTGCCAGCAGTTTATTGGACCCTCGTGAGCAGTACTTC. The V call is TRBV28, the J call TRBJ2-7; no clear D gene. The ends were cut back, 1 base at V and 7 bases at J, with 11 bases in the middle. The CDR3 spans 13 residues. The germline CDR1 and CDR2 sequences are MDHEN and SYDVKM.

This clonotype appeared many times. This chain joins TRBV28 and TRBJ2-6; D is perhaps TRBD1 (6 bases). Trimming removed 9 bases at V and 4 bases at J, with 13 bases between. The CDR3 is 14 amino acids. The germline gives CDR1 MDHEN, CDR2 SYDVKM. CDR3 DNA: TGTGCCAGTGGAACAGGGTTCGGGGCCAACGTCCTGACTTTC. It is translated as CASGTGFGANVLTF. The full variable domain, its missing parts supplied by reference TRBV28 and TRBJ2-6, is DVKVTQSSRYLVKRTGEKVFLECVQDMDHENMFWYRQDPGLGLRLIYFSYDVKMKEKGDIPEGYSVSREKKERFSLILESASTNQTSMYLCASGTGFGANVLTFGAGSRLTVL.

The V and J genes are TRBV28 and TRBJ2-1; TRBD1 or TRBD2 may be the D gene (5 bases each). Germline CDR1 MDHEN, CDR2 SYDVKM. The CDR3 spans 15 residues. V lost 4 bases, J lost 8 bases, and 18 bases lay in between. CDR3 nucleotide sequence: TGTGCCAGCAGTTCGGGACCCGAAGTAGGGGATGAGCAGTTCTTC. Encoded protein: CASSSGPEVGDEQFF.

This clonotype was detected ten times or more. The CDR3 DNA reads as TGTGCCAGCAGCTTAGGAGGGACAGGGGGATTGATCTATGGCTACACCTTC. It yields the protein CASSLGGTGGLIYGYTF. V and J are TRBV7-2 and TRBJ1-2, with TRBD1 matching over 11 bases. V shed 1 base, J shed 4 bases, and the junction held 8 bases outside the gene matches. This CDR3 spans 17 amino acids. The germline V gene has CDR1 SGHTA and CDR2 FQGNSA.

This clonotype came up many times. The chain has TRBV5-1 and TRBJ2-2; D gene ambiguous. The CDR3 sequence is 14 residues long. Trimming pared 1 base from V and 7 bases from J, leaving 11 bases between. In germline, CDR1 is SGHRS, CDR2 YFSETQ. DNA of the CDR3: TGCGCCAGCAGCTTGAAGATATTAGGCGGGGAGCTGTTTTTT. Its protein product is CASSLKILGGELFF.

This clonotype occurred many times. This chain uses TRBV2 with TRBJ1-2; tentative D call: TRBD1 (5 bases). The CDR3 covers 12 residues. Germline loops: CDR1 SNHLY, CDR2 FYNNEI. Deletions cut 3 bases from V and 7 bases from J, with 9 bases between. The CDR3 coding sequence is TGTGCCAGCAGTGACAGGGTGTTTGGCTACACCTTC. It codes for CASSDRVFGYTF.

This clonotype occurred many times. The chain recombines TRBV28 with TRBJ2-7; 11 nucleotides agree with TRBD2. CDR1 and CDR2 from the germline V gene are MDHEN and SYDVKM. CDR3 size: 17 residues. Trimming removed 5 bases from V and 2 bases from J; junction bases left unmatched: 11. The CDR3: CASSDARTSGFAYEQYF. DNA of the CDR3: TGTGCCAGCAGTGACGCAAGGACTAGCGGGTTCGCCTACGAGCAGTACTTC.

At least ten counts were recorded for this clonotype. The chain joins TRBV27 to TRBJ2-2; D is uncertain. Germline CDR1 and CDR2: MNHEY and SMNVEV (reference sequence). CDR3 length: 17 residues. V lost 5 bases to trimming and J lost 2 bases, with 18 bases between them. DNA for the CDR3: TGTGCCAGCAGTCCGCGAGGTGTGGCAATCAACACCGGGGAGCTGTTTTTT. It yields the protein CASSPRGVAINTGELFF.

This clonotype was counted only a few times. The V gene is TRBV27, the J gene TRBJ2-2; 9 bases match TRBD1. This CDR3 is 15 amino acids long. V lost 1 base, J lost 5 bases, and 2 bases stayed unmatched. Germline loops: CDR1 MNHEY, CDR2 SMNVEV (reference sequence). The CDR3 coding sequence is TGTGCCAGCAGTTTATGGACAGGGGAGACCGGGGAGCTGTTTTTT. This encodes CASSLWTGETGELFF.

This clonotype has more than one count but fewer than ten. This chain links TRBV7-2 with TRBJ2-1, with D hard to call. Germline V CDR1 and CDR2: SGHTA, FQGNSA. V dropped 4 bases and J dropped 6 bases, with 19 bases sitting between them. The CDR3 totals 16 residues. The CDR3 DNA sequence: TGTGCCAGCAGCTCCCCCCAACGGCTCTTCCCCAATGAGCAGTTCTTC. Its translation is CASSSPQRLFPNEQFF.

This clonotype appeared a few times. J is TRBJ1-2 and V is TRBV27, with D maybe TRBD1 (5 bases). The V and J ends lost 6 bases and 8 bases respectively, with 19 bases between them. This CDR3 contains 14 residues. Germline assignment: CDR1 MNHEY and CDR2 SMNVEV (reference sequence). The CDR3 sequence: CASSSGTRVGGYTF. CDR3 coding DNA: TGTGCCAGCAGCTCCGGGACTCGCGTAGGGGGCTACACCTTC.

Ten or more counts support this clonotype. The genes are TRBV28 and TRBJ2-5, with 9 bases that match TRBD1. CDR1 is MDHEN and CDR2 is SYDVKM in the germline V gene. Losses at the gene ends were 9 bases for V and 6 bases for J; bases not matched to a gene: 5. CDR3 length equals 12 residues. CDR3 DNA sequence: TGTGCCAGTGGGGGACAGGGAAAGACCCAGTACTTC. It yields the protein CASGGQGKTQYF. The full variable domain, in which reference TRBV28 and TRBJ2-5 provide the parts outside the CDR3, is DVKVTQSSRYLVKRTGEKVFLECVQDMDHENMFWYRQDPGLGLRLIYFSYDVKMKEKGDIPEGYSVSREKKERFSLILESASTNQTSMYLCASGGQGKTQYFGPGTRLLVL.

The chain links TRBV13 to TRBJ2-7; D is uncertain. Germline lookup yields CDR1 PRHDT and CDR2 FYEKMQ (reference sequence). CDR3 length: 12 amino acids. V was pared by 3 bases and J by 7 bases, with 10 bases between. The CDR3 DNA is TGTGCCAGCAGCTTGGACCACGGGGAGCAGTACTTC. Encoded protein: CASSLDHGEQYF.

This clonotype has a count of ten or more. This chain joins TRBV12-3 or TRBV12-4 and TRBJ2-2, with D possibly being TRBD1 (6 bases). V lost 6 bases and J lost 3, with 14 bases in between. This CDR3 spans 15 amino acids. CDR3 sequence: CASRGTGRHTGELFF. CDR3 DNA: TGTGCCAGCAGGGGTACAGGGCGACACACCGGGGAGCTGTTTTTT.

This clonotype occurred many times. V gene TRBV2 combines with J gene TRBJ1-1, with D unclear. The germline V gene encodes CDR1 SNHLY and CDR2 FYNNEI. V lost 7 bases and J lost 3, with 15 bases in between. The CDR3 runs 14 residues. The CDR3 sequence is CASNSAPYDTEAFF. Here the CDR3 DNA reads TGTGCCAGCAATAGTGCCCCTTACGACACTGAAGCTTTCTTT.

This clonotype has a count of ten or more. V usage is TRBV2 and J usage is TRBJ1-1; 7 bases are shared with TRBD1. Trimming took 9 bases from V and 2 from J; bases not matched to a gene: 6. This CDR3 is built from 13 residues. In germline, CDR1 is SNHLY, CDR2 FYNNEI. The CDR3 protein is CASNRGSNTEAFF. The CDR3 region has the DNA TGTGCCAGTAACAGGGGAAGTAACACTGAAGCTTTCTTT.

The sample holds a few counts of this clonotype. The V gene is TRBV7-6, the J gene TRBJ2-3; 11 positions match TRBD2. This CDR3 is built from 17 residues. The V gene end was trimmed by 1 base and the J gene end by 5 bases; junction bases not matched to a gene: 8. CDR1 and CDR2 (germline): SGHVS, FNYEAQ. The DNA of the CDR3 is TGTGCCAGCAGCTTAGGGATTAGCGGGGGGGCAGGAGATACGCAGTATTTT. It codes for CASSLGISGGAGDTQYF.

In its sample, this clonotype was seen many times. V gene TRBV12-3 or TRBV12-4 combines with J gene TRBJ1-4, with no clear D. The CDR3 runs 13 residues. V dropped 3 bases and J dropped 7 bases, with 9 bases sitting between them. The CDR3 is CASSFAGLEKLFF. The CDR3 DNA sequence: TGTGCCAGCAGTTTTGCCGGGCTTGAAAAACTGTTTTTT.

Comment on this clonotype: A read error may explain this, as a much larger clone is one base away. V gene TRBV6-2 or TRBV6-3 combines with J gene TRBJ1-2, with a possible D match to TRBD1 (6 bases). CDR3 size: 14 residues. Germline V gene sequence: CDR1 MNHEY, CDR2 SVGEGT. V lost 2 bases to trimming and J lost 8 bases, with 15 bases between them. The CDR3 nucleotides are TGTGCCAGCAGTTACCTTTGGGCAGGGGAAGGCTACACCTTC. Protein: CASSYLWAGEGYTF.